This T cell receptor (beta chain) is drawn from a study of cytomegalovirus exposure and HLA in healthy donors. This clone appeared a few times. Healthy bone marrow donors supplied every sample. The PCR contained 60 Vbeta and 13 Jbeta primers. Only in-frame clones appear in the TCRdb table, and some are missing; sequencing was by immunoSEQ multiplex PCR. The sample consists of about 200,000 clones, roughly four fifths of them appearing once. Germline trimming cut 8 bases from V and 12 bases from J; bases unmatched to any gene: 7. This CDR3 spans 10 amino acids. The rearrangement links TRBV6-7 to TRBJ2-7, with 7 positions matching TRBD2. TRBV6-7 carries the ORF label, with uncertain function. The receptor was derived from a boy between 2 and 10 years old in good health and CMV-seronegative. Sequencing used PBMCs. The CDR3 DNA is TGTGCCAGCCCGAGCGGGGCGACGTACTTC. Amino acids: CASPSGATYF.